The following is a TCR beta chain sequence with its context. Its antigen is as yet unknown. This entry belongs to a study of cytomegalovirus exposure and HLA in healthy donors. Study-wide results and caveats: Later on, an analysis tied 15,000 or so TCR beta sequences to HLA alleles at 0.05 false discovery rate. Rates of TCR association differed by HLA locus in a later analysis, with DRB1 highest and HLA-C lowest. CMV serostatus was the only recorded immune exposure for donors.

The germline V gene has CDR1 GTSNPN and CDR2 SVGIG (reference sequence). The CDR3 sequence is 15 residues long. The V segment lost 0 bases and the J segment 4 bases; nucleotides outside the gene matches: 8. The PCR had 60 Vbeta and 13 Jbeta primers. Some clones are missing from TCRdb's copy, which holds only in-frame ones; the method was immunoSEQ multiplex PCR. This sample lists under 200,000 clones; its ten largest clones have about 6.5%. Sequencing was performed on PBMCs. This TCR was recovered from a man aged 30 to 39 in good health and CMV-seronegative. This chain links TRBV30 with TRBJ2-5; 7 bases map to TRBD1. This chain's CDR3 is CAWSVPDRVSETQYF. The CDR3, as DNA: TGTGCCTGGAGTGTACCTGACAGGGTTTCAGAGACCCAGTACTTC.